These T cell receptor beta chains were read from a single sample in a study of T-cell memory formation after mild COVID-19. Each CDR3 protein is one row after TCRdb ran MiXCR on the 5' RACE reads. The sample yields fewer than 300,000 distinct CDR3 sequences, around 15% seen once. Sequenced: PBMCs or a T cell subset sorted from them (not recorded which). These receptors came from a man aged 18 to 29 who had mild COVID-19 (a few samples of this study predate the infection). Cell type and time point are not known. The CDR3 runs from the conserved cysteine through the conserved F or W. D genes are given only for firm matches. Expanded clones get a size class; other rows say once, few or many, or leave the size out.

V gene,J gene,clone size,D gene,CDR3 protein,CDR3 DNA
TRBV10-3,TRBJ2-5,.,TRBD1,CAIKGAGQETQYF,TGTGCCATCAAGGGGGCAGGCCAAGAGACCCAGTACTTC
TRBV5-1,TRBJ1-4,.,TRBD1,CASSSGQGPLKKLFF,TGCGCCAGCAGCTCCGGACAGGGGCCGCTGAAAAAACTGTTTTTT
TRBV5-1,TRBJ2-7,many,.,CASSPAMGGPYEQYF,TGCGCCAGCAGCCCCGCTATGGGGGGGCCCTACGAGCAGTACTTC
TRBV5-1,TRBJ1-1,many,TRBD1,CASSLAGGNTEAFF,TGCGCCAGCAGCTTGGCAGGGGGAAACACTGAAGCTTTCTTT
TRBV6-1,TRBJ2-1,many,.,CASSYLYNEQFF,TGTGCCAGCAGTTACCTCTACAATGAGCAGTTCTTC
TRBV19,TRBJ1-2,.,.,CASSIRPRGYTF,TGTGCCAGTAGTATAAGGCCCAGGGGCTACACCTTC
TRBV7-3,TRBJ2-3,.,.,CASSPRFSARSQYF,TGTGCCAGCAGTCCTAGGTTTTCGGCACGATCGCAGTATTTT
TRBV6-2/TRBV6-3,TRBJ2-5,many,.,CASSQPPTETQYF,TGTGCCAGCAGTCAGCCCCCTACGGAGACCCAGTACTTC
TRBV7-3,TRBJ2-3,few,TRBD2,CASSSGLAGPRGTQYF,TGTGCCAGCAGCTCCGGACTAGCGGGGCCCAGGGGTACGCAGTATTTT
TRBV10-2,TRBJ2-3,.,TRBD2,CASSESGGDTQYF,TGCGCCAGCAGTGAGTCGGGGGGGGATACGCAGTATTTT
TRBV11-2,TRBJ1-3,.,.,CASSFSGDTIYF,TGTGCCAGCAGCTTCTCAGGGGACACCATATATTTT
TRBV7-2,TRBJ2-3,.,.,CASSLAPPHPAQYF,TGTGCCAGCAGCTTAGCCCCTCCTCACCCGGCGCAGTATTTT
TRBV7-8,TRBJ2-5,.,TRBD1,CASSDRTGRETQYF,TGTGCCAGCAGCGACCGGACAGGTAGAGAGACCCAGTACTTC
TRBV25-1,TRBJ2-2,few,.,CASSSRVNTGELFF,TGTGCCAGCAGTTCCAGGGTGAACACCGGGGAGCTGTTTTTT
TRBV13,TRBJ1-1,many,.,CASSLLRGPEAFF,TGTGCCAGCAGCTTATTGAGGGGCCCTGAAGCTTTCTTT
TRBV7-2,TRBJ2-1,.,.,CASSLPENNEQFF,TGTGCCAGCAGCCTCCCCGAGAACAATGAGCAGTTCTTC
TRBV21-1,TRBJ2-3,.,.,CASSKGASGGPYYTDTQYF,TGTGCCAGCAGCAAAGGGGCTAGCGGGGGGCCCTACTACACAGATACGCAGTATTTT
TRBV6-2/TRBV6-3,TRBJ2-7,few,TRBD1,CASSYGQGNTYEQYF,TGTGCCAGCAGTTACGGACAGGGCAACACCTACGAGCAGTACTTC
TRBV4-3,TRBJ1-2,.,.,CASSQDRRVTYGYTF,TGCGCCAGCAGCCAAGATAGGCGGGTCACTTATGGCTACACCTTC
TRBV6-1,TRBJ2-3,few,.,CASMVGPETGLSDTQYF,TGTGCCAGCATGGTAGGGCCCGAGACAGGTTTGTCAGATACGCAGTATTTT
TRBV5-1,TRBJ2-1,few,.,CASSLGQISTSYNEQFF,TGCGCCAGCAGCTTGGGGCAGATTTCCACATCCTACAATGAGCAGTTCTTC
TRBV27,TRBJ2-3,.,.,CASSLLPYGATDTQYF,TGTGCCAGCAGTTTATTGCCCTACGGGGCCACAGATACGCAGTATTTT
TRBV4-3,TRBJ2-5,.,.,CASSLQGDPGETQYF,TGCGCCAGCAGCCTCCAGGGAGACCCCGGGGAGACCCAGTACTTC
TRBV12-3/TRBV12-4,TRBJ2-1,.,TRBD1,CASSALGTGRYEQFF,TGTGCCAGCAGTGCCCTGGGGACAGGGCGCTATGAGCAGTTCTTC
TRBV20-1,TRBJ2-2,.,.,CSAISGVNTGELFF,TGCAGTGCCATTTCCGGGGTAAACACCGGGGAGCTGTTTTTT
TRBV7-2,TRBJ2-5,many,TRBD1,CASSRTNTGAQTQYF,TGTGCCAGCAGCCGAACTAATACAGGGGCGCAGACCCAGTACTTC
TRBV9,TRBJ2-3,few,TRBD2,CASSPAGGDTDTQYF,TGTGCCAGCAGCCCAGCGGGGGGGGACACAGATACGCAGTATTTT
TRBV28,TRBJ1-6,.,TRBD1,CASRSGQGDSPLHF,TGTGCCAGCAGGTCGGGACAGGGTGATTCACCCCTCCACTTT
TRBV12-3/TRBV12-4,TRBJ1-3,.,.,CATSQWAAGNTIYF,TGTGCCACTTCTCAGTGGGCGGCTGGAAACACCATATATTTT
TRBV28,TRBJ2-1,few,TRBD1,CASSTPGQGIVNEQFF,TGTGCCAGCAGTACACCGGGACAGGGTATTGTAAATGAGCAGTTCTTC
TRBV5-1,TRBJ2-3,many,.,CASSLGPQGDTQYF,TGCGCCAGCAGCTTGGGTCCCCAAGGAGATACGCAGTATTTT
TRBV4-3,TRBJ1-5,.,.,CASSQDSQDGQPQHF,TGCGCCAGCAGCCAAGATTCCCAAGACGGTCAGCCCCAGCATTTT
TRBV5-1,TRBJ1-1,.,.,CASGSGVTEAFF,TGCGCCAGCGGATCAGGGGTCACTGAAGCTTTCTTT
TRBV7-8,TRBJ2-1,.,.,CASTLGLSTYNEQFF,TGTGCCAGCACTTTGGGCCTTTCTACCTACAATGAGCAGTTCTTC
TRBV5-1,TRBJ2-7,.,TRBD1,CASSGTGTGFAEQYF,TGCGCCAGCAGCGGCACCGGGACAGGGTTTGCCGAGCAGTACTTC
TRBV6-2/TRBV6-3,TRBJ1-6,.,.,CASTLAGSSPLHF,TGTGCCAGCACCCTTGCGGGGAGTTCACCCCTCCACTTT
TRBV27,TRBJ2-7,.,.,CASSLNGGSYLYEQYF,TGTGCCAGCAGTTTAAATGGAGGCAGCTACCTCTACGAGCAGTACTTC
TRBV19,TRBJ2-4,.,.,CARDQQVLNPKNIQYF,TGTGCCAGGGATCAACAGGTTCTCAATCCCAAAAACATTCAGTACTTC
TRBV5-1,TRBJ1-1,few,.,CASSLAPAWGTEAFF,TGCGCCAGCAGCTTGGCTCCCGCCTGGGGGACTGAAGCTTTCTTT
TRBV9,TRBJ2-1,few,TRBD2,CASSVRSGPNNEQFF,TGTGCCAGCAGCGTCCGTAGCGGGCCAAACAATGAGCAGTTCTTC
TRBV15,TRBJ2-7,few,.,CATSRDFGRGPPHEQYF,TGTGCCACCAGCAGAGATTTTGGGAGAGGTCCCCCCCACGAGCAGTACTTC
TRBV5-1,TRBJ2-6,.,TRBD1,CASSPKAGQGSSGANVLTF,TGCGCCAGCAGTCCCAAAGCGGGACAGGGAAGTTCTGGGGCCAACGTCCTGACTTTC
TRBV11-2,TRBJ2-7,.,.,CASSSTRASSPYEQYF,TGTGCCAGCAGCTCGACCCGGGCTAGCAGCCCCTACGAGCAGTACTTC
TRBV20-1,TRBJ2-3,many,.,CSARVGGPTDTQYF,TGCAGTGCTAGAGTCGGGGGCCCGACAGATACGCAGTATTTT
TRBV7-2,TRBJ2-1,few,TRBD2,CASSVVAGGSYYDEQFF,TGTGCCAGCAGCGTTGTAGCGGGGGGGAGTTATTACGATGAGCAGTTCTTC
TRBV28,TRBJ2-5,.,.,CASEGRRNQETQYF,TGTGCCAGTGAAGGGCGACGGAACCAAGAGACCCAGTACTTC
TRBV7-9,TRBJ2-1,few,TRBD1,CASSPDRGVYEQFF,TGTGCCAGCAGCCCCGACAGGGGGGTCTATGAGCAGTTCTTC
TRBV3-1,TRBJ1-2,.,.,CASSQAGQGHGYTF,TGTGCCAGCAGCCAAGCCGGCCAGGGCCATGGCTACACCTTC
TRBV18,TRBJ1-1,.,TRBD1,CASSTPGQGAWTEAFF,TGTGCCAGCTCTACTCCGGGACAGGGGGCGTGGACTGAAGCTTTCTTT
TRBV7-9,TRBJ1-1,few,.,CASSSPVLGTEAFF,TGTGCCAGCAGCTCTCCCGTTTTGGGCACTGAAGCTTTCTTT
TRBV5-1,TRBJ2-7,.,TRBD2,CASRWTSGVYEQYF,TGCGCCAGCAGGTGGACTAGCGGAGTTTACGAGCAGTACTTC
TRBV4-3,TRBJ1-2,few,.,CASSQVGGPLGGGYTF,TGCGCCAGCAGCCAAGTTGGGGGACCACTTGGGGGTGGCTACACCTTC
TRBV7-9,TRBJ2-3,few,TRBD2,CASSTTSGDTDTQYF,TGTGCCAGCAGCACTACTAGCGGGGACACAGATACGCAGTATTTT
TRBV4-3,TRBJ2-7,few,.,CASSQGVGGPSYEQYF,TGCGCCAGCAGCCAAGGAGTAGGGGGGCCCTCCTACGAGCAGTACTTC
TRBV9,TRBJ2-2,.,.,CASSVAGASNTGELFF,TGTGCCAGCAGCGTAGCGGGGGCCTCGAACACCGGGGAGCTGTTTTTT